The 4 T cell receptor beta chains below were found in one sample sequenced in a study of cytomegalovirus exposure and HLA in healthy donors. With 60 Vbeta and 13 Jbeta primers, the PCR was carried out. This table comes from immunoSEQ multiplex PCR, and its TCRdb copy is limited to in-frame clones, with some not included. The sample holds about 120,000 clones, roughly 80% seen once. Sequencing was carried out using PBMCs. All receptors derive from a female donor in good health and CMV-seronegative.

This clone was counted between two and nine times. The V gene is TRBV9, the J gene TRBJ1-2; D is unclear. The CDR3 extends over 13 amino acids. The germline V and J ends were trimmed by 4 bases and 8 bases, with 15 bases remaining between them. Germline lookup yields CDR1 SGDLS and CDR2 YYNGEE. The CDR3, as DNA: TGTGCCAGCAGCCCCCGGGAAGGAGGAGGCTACACCTTC. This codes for CASSPREGGGYTF.

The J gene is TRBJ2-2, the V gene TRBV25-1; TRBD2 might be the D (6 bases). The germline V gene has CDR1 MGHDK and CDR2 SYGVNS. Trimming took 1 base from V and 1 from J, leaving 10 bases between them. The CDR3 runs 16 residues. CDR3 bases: TGTGCCAGCAGTGAATGGGGCGGGATGAACACCGGGGAGCTGTTTTTT. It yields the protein CASSEWGGMNTGELFF.

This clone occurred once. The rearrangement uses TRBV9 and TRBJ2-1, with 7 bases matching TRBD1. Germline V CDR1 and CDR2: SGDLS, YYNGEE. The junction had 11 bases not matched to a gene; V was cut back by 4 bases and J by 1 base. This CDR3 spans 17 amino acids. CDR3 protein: CASSPPLGRGSYNEQFF. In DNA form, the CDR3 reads TGTGCCAGCAGCCCTCCCCTGGGCAGGGGGTCCTACAATGAGCAGTTCTTC.

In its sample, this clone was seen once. The CDR3 DNA is TGCAGTGTCCCGGACTTTTACGAGCAGTACTTC. Protein: CSVPDFYEQYF. The chain uses TRBV20-1 and TRBJ2-7, with D possibly matching TRBD2 (5 bases). V shed 7 bases and J shed 4 bases, with 11 bases lying between them. The CDR3 is 11 residues long. The germline CDR1 and CDR2 sequences are DFQATT and SNEGSKA (reference sequence).